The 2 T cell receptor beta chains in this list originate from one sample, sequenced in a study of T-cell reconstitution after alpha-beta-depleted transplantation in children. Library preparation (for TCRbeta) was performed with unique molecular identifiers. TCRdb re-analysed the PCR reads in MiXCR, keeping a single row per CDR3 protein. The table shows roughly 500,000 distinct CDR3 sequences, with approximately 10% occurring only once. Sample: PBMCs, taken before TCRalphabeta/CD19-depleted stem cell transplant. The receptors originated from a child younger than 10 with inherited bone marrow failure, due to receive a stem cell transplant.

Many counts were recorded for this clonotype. CDR3 coding DNA: TGTGCCAGCAGTTTATATCTTCGGGCCGGCAATGAGCAGTTCTTC. Translation gives CASSLYLRAGNEQFF. The chain carries TRBV12-3 or TRBV12-4 and TRBJ2-1; D not resolved. V lost 2 bases and J lost 6, with 14 bases in between. The CDR3 is 15 amino acids.

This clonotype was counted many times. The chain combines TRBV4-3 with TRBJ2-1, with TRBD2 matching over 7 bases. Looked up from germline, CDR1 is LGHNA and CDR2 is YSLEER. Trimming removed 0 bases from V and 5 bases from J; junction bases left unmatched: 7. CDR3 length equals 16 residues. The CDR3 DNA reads TGCGCCAGCAGCCAAGATCTTCGGCGGGAGCACAATGAGCAGTTCTTC. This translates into CASSQDLRREHNEQFF.